This T cell receptor (beta chain) was sequenced for a study of CD8 T cells in Susac syndrome. With random hexamers, reverse transcription was performed on roughly 0.45 to 1 ug of RNA. TCRdb reprocessed the immunoSEQ multiplex PCR reads via MiXCR and lists one record per CDR3 protein. The sample consists of some 90,000 distinct CDR3 sequences, 85% to 95% of them appearing once. TCR beta sequences were obtained from blood CD8+ and CD4+ T cells. Healthy donors, matched for age and sex, constituted the control group. This CDR3 spans 13 amino acids. J lost 0 bases, V lost 10 bases, and 6 bases had no gene match. Germline CDR1 reads SEHNR; CDR2 reads FQNEAQ (reference sequence). This clonotype has a single count.

The source material was CD8+ T cells from PBMCs. The rearrangement links TRBV7-9 to TRBJ2-7, with 7 bases identical to TRBD1. This sequence was found in a human donor in good health. The CDR3 coding sequence is TGTGCCACCAGACAGGGAACCTCCTACGAGCAGTACTTC. This gives the protein CATRQGTSYEQYF.